One and the same sample provided the 30 T cell receptor beta chains below, sequenced in a study of T cells in Graves' hyperthyroidism and ophthalmopathy. From RNA transcripts, TCR beta CDR3 regions were amplified. During a first-round RT-PCR of the TCR CDR3, the HTBI primer set was used. MiXCR, run by TCRdb on the multiplex PCR reads, gives a single entry per CDR3 protein. The sample shows about 840,000 distinct CDR3 sequences, roughly 40% of them seen only once. Sequencing was carried out using blood. The receptors shown here come from a man between 18 and 35 years old with Graves' hyperthyroidism.

The chain has TRBV20-1 and TRBJ1-1; D gene uncertain. The length of the CDR3 is 11 residues. Germline assignment: CDR1 DFQATT and CDR2 SNEGSKA (reference sequence). V shed 7 bases and J shed 0 bases, with 6 bases lying between them. The CDR3 DNA reads TGCAGTGGTTGGATGAACACTGAAGCTTTCTTT. Amino acids: CSGWMNTEAFF.

The chain is built from TRBV20-1 and TRBJ1-5, with 8 bases identical to TRBD1. J lost 2 bases, V lost 6 bases, and 9 bases had no gene match. CDR3 length equals 15 residues. In germline, CDR1 is DFQATT, CDR2 SNEGSKA (reference sequence). Here the CDR3 DNA reads TGCAGTGCCACCCGACAGGGGAAGGGCAATCAGCCCCAGCATTTT. This sequence encodes CSATRQGKGNQPQHF.

This chain joins TRBV4-1 and TRBJ2-7; 8 nucleotides line up with TRBD2. The J segment lost 7 bases and the V segment lost 8 bases, leaving 13 bases of the junction unmatched. Germline values: CDR1 MGHRA, CDR2 YSYEKL. This CDR3 contains 14 residues. This CDR3 reads CASSPLAAAREQYF. The CDR3 coding sequence is TGCGCCAGCTCCCCACTAGCGGCCGCTAGGGAGCAGTACTTC.

This chain uses TRBV6-1 with TRBJ2-7, with TRBD2 matching over 8 bases. Per germline, CDR1 MNHNS and CDR2 SASEGT. V trimming: 6 bases; J trimming: 2 bases; junction bases outside the gene matches: 6. There are 14 residues in the CDR3. CDR3 amino acids: CASRTGTSPYEQYF. The CDR3 bases are TGTGCCAGCAGGACCGGGACTAGTCCCTACGAGCAGTACTTC.

To note about this clonotype: Mismatch with germline at one junction end may stem from a read error. This chain uses TRBV13 with TRBJ1-1; perhaps TRBD1 as D (5 bases). CDR3 size: 14 residues. CDR1 and CDR2 (germline): PRHDT, FYEKMQ (reference sequence). The CDR3: CASSLSGARTETFF. In nucleotides, the CDR3 is TGTGCCAGCAGCCTATCCGGGGCGCGGACTGAAACTTTCTTT.

The sample holds one count of this clonotype. This sequence joins TRBV6-5 and TRBJ1-2; D is possibly TRBD1 (5 bases). Germline V CDR1 and CDR2: MNHEY, SVGAGI. The ends were cut back, 6 bases at V and 8 bases at J, with 28 bases in the middle. The CDR3 is 17 amino acids. The CDR3 reads CASREKPFREKWWGYTF. The CDR3 DNA sequence: TGTGCCAGCAGAGAAAAACCCTTCAGGGAGAAGTGGTGGGGCTACACCTTC.

Note on this clonotype: A read error may explain this, as a much larger clone is one base away. The V call is TRBV10-3, the J call TRBJ2-7, with D perhaps matching TRBD1 (5 bases). The CDR3 has 13 residues. Germline CDR1 reads ENHRY; CDR2 reads SYGVKD. Trimming removed 6 bases from V and 2 bases from J, with 11 bases in between. Written as DNA, the CDR3 is TGTGCCATCAGCAGCGACAGTACCTACGAGCAGTACTTC. It specifies CAISSDSTYEQYF.

Turning to this clonotype: A much larger clone differs by one base, so this may be a read error. The genes are TRBV7-9 and TRBJ2-5, with D maybe TRBD1 (6 bases). The CDR3 runs 14 residues. Germline CDR1 and CDR2: SEHNR and FQNEAQ (reference sequence). V was trimmed by 5 bases and J by 4 bases, leaving 14 bases between them. CDR3 residues: CASSPRQVPETQYF. As DNA, the CDR3 is TGTGCCAGCAGCCCACGACAGGTTCCAGAGACCCAGTACTTC. The whole variable domain, filled in from reference TRBV7-9 and TRBJ2-5, reads DTGVSQNPRHKITKRGQNVTFRCDPISEHNRLYWYRQTLGQGPEFLTYFQNEAQLEKSRLLSDRFSAERPKGSFSTLEIQRTEQGDSAMYLCASSPRQVPETQYFGPGTRLLVL.

The rearrangement links TRBV14 to TRBJ2-7; D possibly corresponds to TRBD2 (5 bases). Per germline, CDR1 SGHDN and CDR2 FVKESK. The CDR3 covers 16 residues. V lost 1 base to trimming and J lost 6 bases, with 19 bases between them. This chain's CDR3 is CASSQVPAVATIEQYF. The CDR3 DNA follows: TGTGCCAGCAGCCAAGTCCCGGCCGTAGCGACTATCGAGCAGTACTTC.

In the case of this clonotype: This may be a read error, as it is one base from a much larger clone. The CDR3 region has the DNA TGTGCCACCAGGAGAGATGCTGAGACCCAGTACTTC. As protein: CATRRDAETQYF. The chain has TRBV15 and TRBJ2-5; no reliable D call. In germline, CDR1 is LNHNV, CDR2 YYDKDF (reference sequence). CDR3 length: 12 amino acids.

The chain couples TRBV7-4 to TRBJ2-5; D possibly corresponds to TRBD2 (6 bases). The length of the CDR3 is 14 residues. Germline V gene lookup returns CDR1 SGHVT and CDR2 SQSDAQ. The V end lost 4 bases, the J end lost 4 bases, and 13 bases lay between the germline ends. The CDR3 protein is CASSSPGASETQYF. CDR3 nucleotide sequence: TGTGCCAGCAGCTCCCCGGGAGCTTCAGAGACCCAGTACTTC.

The chain links TRBV2 to TRBJ2-7; a weak D match, TRBD2 (5 bases). The CDR3 loop spans 12 amino acids. Germline V gene sequence: CDR1 SNHLY, CDR2 FYNNEI. V shed 6 bases and J shed 7 bases, with 13 bases lying between them. The CDR3 here is CASRPDPGEQYF. The CDR3 region has the DNA TGTGCCAGCAGACCGGACCCGGGGGAGCAGTACTTC.

The chain carries TRBV24-1 and TRBJ1-5; D uncertain. CDR1 is KGHDR, CDR2 SFDVKD, per germline. The ends were cut back, 5 bases at V and 10 bases at J, with 14 bases in the middle. The CDR3 sequence is 13 residues long. The CDR3 DNA reads TGTGCCACCAGTGTGGACGGCGGGGATCCCCAGCATTTT. This translates into CATSVDGGDPQHF.

This clonotype showed up just a few times. The rearrangement joins TRBV7-9 to TRBJ2-7; TRBD2 matches 9 bases. Germline values: CDR1 SEHNR, CDR2 FQNEAQ (reference sequence). The CDR3 has 15 residues. J was trimmed by 6 bases and V by 4 bases; bases with no gene match: 10. The CDR3, as DNA: TGTGCCAGCAGCTCCGGGGTAGCGGGAGTCCCCGAGCAGTACTTC. Protein product: CASSSGVAGVPEQYF.

The V and J genes are TRBV7-9 and TRBJ2-5; D tentatively fits TRBD1 or TRBD2 (6 bases each). V was pared by 10 bases and J by 5 bases, with 14 bases between. Germline values: CDR1 SEHNR, CDR2 FQNEAQ (reference sequence). This CDR3 is built from 12 residues. The CDR3 loop is CAILGGTETQYF. CDR3 bases: TGTGCCATTTTAGGGGGGACTGAGACCCAGTACTTC.

This rearrangement joins TRBV29-1 to TRBJ2-3; 7 bases line up with TRBD1. V gave up 3 bases and J gave up 3 bases; unmatched junction bases: 12. Germline V gene sequence: CDR1 SQVTM, CDR2 ANQGSEA. The CDR3 loop spans 16 amino acids. This CDR3 is CSVELLQGMGTDTQYF. The CDR3 nucleotides read TGCAGCGTTGAGCTCCTACAGGGGATGGGGACAGATACGCAGTATTTT.

This clonotype showed up many times. The V call is TRBV29-1, the J call TRBJ2-7; D remains ambiguous. The V end lost 7 bases, the J end lost 0 bases, and 10 bases lay between the germline ends. The CDR3 extends over 12 amino acids. In germline, CDR1 is SQVTM, CDR2 ANQGSEA. CDR3 region: CSARSSSYEQYF. The DNA for the CDR3 is TGCAGCGCCCGTTCTAGCTCCTACGAGCAGTACTTC.

Of note for this clonotype: The conserved phenylalanine or tryptophan is not found at the CDR3 terminus, so this likely reflects a read error. The DNA is omitted, as the CDR3 cannot be located on it reliably, and the CDR3 follows TCRdb's listing. The rearrangement links TRBV9 to TRBJ1-1; TRBD1 is the table's D call, not checked against the DNA. 12 amino acids form the CDR3, both terminal residues included. CDR1 and CDR2 from the germline V gene are SGDLS and YYNGEE. The chain's CDR3 is CASSVEYEGSFS.

The chain combines TRBV7-3 with TRBJ2-5; TRBD1 agrees at 7 bases. V trimming: 4 bases; J trimming: 4 bases; junction bases outside the gene matches: 6. The CDR3 length is 14 residues. The germline V gene encodes CDR1 SGHTA and CDR2 FQGTGA. Written as DNA, the CDR3 is TGTGCCAGCAGCTCCAACCGGGACAGAGAGACCCAGTACTTC. Translation: CASSSNRDRETQYF.

The DNA for the CDR3 is TGTGCCAGCAGCGCCACCGCAGGGGGGGGCGACTATGGCTACACCTTC. Translation: CASSATAGGGDYGYTF. This chain uses TRBV9 with TRBJ1-2, with 7 bases that match TRBD1. The CDR3 totals 16 residues. V gave up 3 bases and J gave up 3 bases; unmatched junction bases: 11. Per the germline V gene, CDR1 is SGDLS and CDR2 is YYNGEE.

CDR3 sequence: CASMGTSIYEQYF. Here the CDR3 DNA reads TGCGCCAGCATGGGGACAAGTATCTACGAGCAGTACTTC. The rearrangement joins TRBV5-1 to TRBJ2-7; a possible D gene is TRBD1 (6 bases). In germline, CDR1 is SGHRS, CDR2 YFSETQ. V lost 6 bases, J lost 3 bases, and 13 bases lay in between. The CDR3 is 13 residues long. Filled out from reference TRBV5-1 and TRBJ2-7, the complete variable domain reads KAGVTQTPRYLIKTRGQQVTLSCSPISGHRSVSWYQQTPGQGLQFLFEYFSETQRNKGNFPGRFSGRQFSNSRSEMNVSTLELGDSALYLCASMGTSIYEQYFGPGTRLTVT.

The gene calls are TRBV20-1 and TRBJ2-7, with 8 bases aligning to TRBD2. The V segment lost 7 bases and the J segment 3 bases; nucleotides outside the gene matches: 14. This CDR3 contains 15 residues. Germline CDR1 is DFQATT and CDR2 is SNEGSKA (reference sequence). CDR3 sequence: CSVPSAGGPLYEQYF. The CDR3 DNA reads as TGCAGTGTCCCCTCGGCGGGAGGCCCCCTCTACGAGCAGTACTTC.

The rearrangement joins TRBV6-6 to TRBJ2-2, with a possible D match to TRBD1 (5 bases). CDR1 is MNHNY and CDR2 is SVGAGI in the germline V gene (reference sequence). Trimming removed 3 bases at V and 3 bases at J, with 11 bases between. This CDR3 contains 15 residues. The CDR3, as DNA: TGTGCCAGCAGTTATTCGCAGGGATACACCGGGGAGCTGTTTTTT. Translation: CASSYSQGYTGELFF.

V gene TRBV9 combines with J gene TRBJ2-2, with 7 nucleotides matching TRBD1. V lost 4 bases, J lost 7 bases, and 10 bases stayed unmatched. The CDR3 sequence is 15 residues long. Germline CDR1 reads SGDLS; CDR2 reads YYNGEE. CDR3 in amino acids: CASSTRTGPDGELFF. In nucleotides, the CDR3 is TGTGCCAGCAGCACCCGGACAGGCCCCGACGGGGAGCTGTTTTTT.

This clonotype has more than one count but fewer than ten. The chain recombines TRBV5-5 with TRBJ2-7; D possibly corresponds to TRBD1 (5 bases). This CDR3 contains 15 residues. Germline V gene data show CDR1 as SGHKS and CDR2 as YYEKEE (reference sequence). Trimming took 3 bases from V and 2 from J, leaving 15 bases between them. The CDR3, as DNA: TGTGCCAGCAGCTCGGGTCCGGACACCCCCTACGAGCAGTACTTC. It specifies CASSSGPDTPYEQYF.

The rearrangement uses TRBV27 and TRBJ1-1; D may be TRBD1 (5 bases). V was trimmed by 7 bases and J by 0 bases, leaving 15 bases between them. Looked up from germline, CDR1 is MNHEY and CDR2 is SMNVEV (reference sequence). The CDR3 covers 15 residues. CDR3 in amino acids: CASTVGGELNTEAFF. CDR3 bases: TGTGCCAGCACCGTCGGGGGGGAGCTGAACACTGAAGCTTTCTTT.

This clonotype has at least ten counts. The chain joins TRBV11-2 to TRBJ1-1; perhaps TRBD1 as D (6 bases). CDR3 length equals 13 residues. Trimming pared 5 bases from V and 11 bases from J, leaving 18 bases between. Germline CDR1 SGHAT, CDR2 FQNNGV. The DNA of the CDR3 is TGTGCCAGCAGCACGCGGCCGGGGGCGGTGGCTTTCTTT. Translating it yields CASSTRPGAVAFF.

V and J are TRBV29-1 and TRBJ2-7; TRBD2 matches 8 bases. Germline trimming cut 4 bases from V and 7 bases from J; bases unmatched to any gene: 12. The germline V gene has CDR1 SQVTM and CDR2 ANQGSEA. CDR3 length: 14 residues. The DNA of the CDR3 is TGCAGCGTTGGAGTAGCGGGGAGCGGGGAGGAGCAGTACTTC. Translation: CSVGVAGSGEEQYF.

The V gene is TRBV13, the J gene TRBJ2-7; perhaps TRBD1 as D (6 bases). With 4 bases removed from V and 2 bases from J, the gap between germline ends came to 12 bases. CDR3 length equals 14 residues. Germline V gives CDR1 PRHDT, CDR2 FYEKMQ (reference sequence). This CDR3 reads CASSYRTAAYEQYF. In DNA, the CDR3 is TGTGCCAGCAGCTATCGGACAGCAGCCTACGAGCAGTACTTC.

In the case of this clonotype: Relative to the germline gene, one junction end is altered; a read error may explain this. The V call is TRBV10-2, the J call TRBJ2-7; perhaps D is TRBD1 or TRBD2 (5 bases each). The germline CDR1 and CDR2 sequences are WSHSY and SAAADI. This CDR3 region has 15 residues. Written as DNA, the CDR3 is TGTGCCAGCTGGTCCGGGACCACTCGAAAGTACGAGCAGTACTTC. The encoded protein is CASWSGTTRKYEQYF.